The sequence of this TCR beta chain was determined in a study of cytomegalovirus exposure and HLA in healthy donors. The PCR had 60 Vbeta and 13 Jbeta primers. Using immunoSEQ multiplex PCR, the repertoire was profiled, and TCRdb retains in-frame clones only, with some absent. The sample gives around 180,000 clones, about 80% of which show up once; 6% to 7.5% is in the top ten. From germline, CDR1 is SGHNT and CDR2 YENEEA. The CDR3 has 17 residues. Trimming took 5 bases from V and 8 from J; bases not matched to a gene: 15. This sequence joins TRBV11-3 and TRBJ1-4; TRBD1 aligns across 9 bases. Sequenced material: PBMCs. The sequence was collected from a man aged 25-45 years in good health and CMV-seropositive. CDR3 DNA sequence: TGTGCCAGCAGCCTTGGACAGGGGATAGTATCAGAAGAAAAACTGTTTTTT. Amino acid sequence: CASSLGQGIVSEEKLFF.